Following are 30 T cell receptor beta chains from one sample sequenced in a study of OX40 agonist ivuxolimab in advanced cancers. Assay: immunoSEQ multiplex PCR; the TCRdb copy retains only in-frame clones and omits some. The data show 14,000 to 15,000 clones, 70% to 80% seen once. Specimen: CD4+ or CD8+ T cells sorted from blood, collected in a trial of the OX40 agonist ivuxolimab. These receptors all come from an adult with an advanced solid tumor such as melanoma, head and neck, liver or kidney cancer.

The chain recombines TRBV5-1 with TRBJ2-7; maybe TRBD1 (6 bases). Trimming left V 1 base short and J 4 bases short, with 9 bases between. The germline V gene has CDR1 SGHRS and CDR2 YFSETQ. The CDR3 consists of 13 residues. The CDR3 loop is CASSLNRGYEQYF. The CDR3 DNA reads as TGCGCCAGCAGCTTGAATAGGGGGTACGAGCAGTACTTC.

The chain uses TRBV14 and TRBJ2-1, with D perhaps matching TRBD2 (5 bases). The CDR3 sequence is 14 residues long. Germline CDR1 is SGHDN and CDR2 is FVKESK. V was pared by 6 bases and J by 7 bases, with 16 bases between. CDR3 bases: TGTGCCAGCAGACGGGGTAGGCGGGTTAATGAGCAGTTCTTC. It codes for CASRRGRRVNEQFF.

The table lists this clone with a count of one. V usage is TRBV5-8 and J usage is TRBJ1-2; D remains unclear. This CDR3 has 16 amino acids. Trimming left V 0 bases short and J 1 base short, with 13 bases between. Germline V gives CDR1 SGHTS, CDR2 YDEGEE. Here the CDR3 reads CASSLASRSVNYGYTF. The CDR3 nucleotides are TGTGCCAGCAGCTTGGCCAGCCGCTCCGTTAACTATGGCTACACCTTC. The whole variable domain, remainder taken from reference TRBV5-8 and TRBJ1-2, is EAGVTQSPTHLIKTRGQQATLRCSPISGHTSVYWYQQALGLGLQFLLWYDEGEERNRGNFPPRFSGRQFPNYSSELNVNALELEDSALYLCASSLASRSVNYGYTFGSGTRLTVV.

The chain employs TRBV6-6 and TRBJ2-3; a weak D match, TRBD1 (5 bases). The CDR3 runs to 14 residues. Germline CDR1 is MNHNY and CDR2 is SVGAGI (reference sequence). Trimming shortened V by 5 bases and J by 4 bases, and 13 bases separated the two germline ends. CDR3: CASSDATEADTQYF. In DNA form, the CDR3 reads TGTGCCAGCAGTGACGCGACAGAAGCAGATACGCAGTATTTT.

The chain is built from TRBV28 and TRBJ2-7; 7 nucleotides align to TRBD1. CDR3 length: 14 amino acids. From germline, CDR1 is MDHEN and CDR2 SYDVKM. The V and J ends lost 5 bases and 5 bases, in that order; junction bases with no gene match: 9. The CDR3 DNA follows: TGTGCCAGCAGTCCCAACAGGGGAAGCGACGAGCAGTACTTC. Amino acid sequence: CASSPNRGSDEQYF.

The chain carries TRBV15 and TRBJ2-7, with 8 bases aligning to TRBD2. Germline CDR1 is LNHNV and CDR2 is YYDKDF (reference sequence). Losses at the gene ends were 5 bases for V and 3 bases for J; bases not matched to a gene: 6. The CDR3 runs to 14 residues. DNA of the CDR3: TGTGCCACCAGCGGCGGACTAGCAGGCTACGAGCAGTACTTC. Encoded protein: CATSGGLAGYEQYF. Based on the CDR3 plus reference TRBV15 and TRBJ2-7, the full variable domain is DAMVIQNPRYQVTQFGKPVTLSCSQTLNHNVMYWYQQKSSQAPKLLFHYYDKDFNNEADTPDNFQSRRPNTSFCFLDIRSPGLGDTAMYLCATSGGLAGYEQYFGPGTRLTVT.

This chain uses TRBV19 with TRBJ2-7, with 12 bases aligning to TRBD1. Losses at the gene ends were 5 bases for V and 7 bases for J; bases not matched to a gene: 9. Germline loops: CDR1 LNHDA, CDR2 SQIVND (reference sequence). CDR3 length equals 15 residues. This CDR3 is CASSSPGQGAWEQYF. Here the CDR3 DNA reads TGTGCCAGTAGTTCTCCGGGACAGGGGGCGTGGGAGCAGTACTTC.

The chain has TRBV29-1 and TRBJ1-4; no clear D gene. Germline V gene lookup returns CDR1 SQVTM and CDR2 ANQGSEA. The CDR3 is made up of 13 amino acids. Between the trimmed V and J ends, which lost 4 bases and 4 bases, there was a span of 10 bases. The CDR3 loop reads CSVVGRYNEKLFF. CDR3 coding DNA: TGCAGCGTTGTGGGCAGGTATAATGAAAAACTGTTTTTT. The full variable domain, rest sourced from reference TRBV29-1 and TRBJ1-4, is SAVISQKPSRDICQRGTSLTIQCQVDSQVTMMFWYRQQPGQSLTLIATANQGSEATYESGFVIDKFPISRPNLTFSTLTVSNMSPEDSSIYLCSVVGRYNEKLFFGSGTQLSVL.

The rearrangement uses TRBV7-2 and TRBJ2-7; D possibly corresponds to TRBD2 (5 bases). Germline CDR1 and CDR2: SGHTA and FQGNSA. Trimming left V 5 bases short and J 6 bases short, with 17 bases between. CDR3 length equals 14 residues. The CDR3 spells CASSPGGSGGEQYF. For the CDR3, the DNA is TGTGCCAGCAGCCCCGGAGGATCGGGTGGCGAGCAGTACTTC.

The rearrangement links TRBV6-4 to TRBJ1-2, with 10 bases fitting TRBD1. The CDR3 is made up of 15 amino acids. Germline V lookup: CDR1 MRHNA, CDR2 SNTAGT. The V segment lost 2 bases and the J segment 9 bases; nucleotides outside the gene matches: 9. Here the CDR3 DNA reads TGTGCCAGCAGTGACCAAGCTGGACAGGGGGAGAGCTACACCTTC. As protein: CASSDQAGQGESYTF.

CDR3: CATSRDSRDRFTYEQYF. The CDR3 bases are TGTGCCACCAGCAGAGATTCCCGGGACAGATTTACCTACGAGCAGTACTTC. The chain recombines TRBV15 with TRBJ2-7, with TRBD1 matching over 7 bases. Trimming removed 0 bases from V and 2 bases from J; junction bases left unmatched: 10. Germline CDR1 LNHNV, CDR2 YYDKDF (reference sequence). This CDR3 is built from 17 residues.

V gene TRBV11-2 combines with J gene TRBJ1-5; D not certain. Germline-derived CDR1 and CDR2 are SGHAT and FQNNGV. The CDR3 is 15 amino acids. V lost 5 bases and J lost 7, with 18 bases in between. CDR3 in amino acids: CASSLNAGAVQPQHF. In DNA form, the CDR3 reads TGTGCCAGCAGCCTCAACGCGGGCGCGGTACAGCCCCAGCATTTT.

The chain recombines TRBV7-9 with TRBJ2-1, with 7 bases aligning to TRBD2. The trim removed 0 bases at V and 8 bases at J, leaving 4 bases unmatched. There are 14 residues in the CDR3. CDR1 is SEHNR, CDR2 FQNEAQ, per germline (reference sequence). The CDR3 DNA reads TGTGCCAGCAGCTTAGCGGGAGGGCCCGATGAGCAGTTCTTC. As protein: CASSLAGGPDEQFF.

The CDR3 reads CASSLSGWNGYGYTF. Written as DNA, the CDR3 is TGTGCCAGCAGCTTATCCGGGTGGAATGGCTATGGCTACACCTTC. The chain couples TRBV7-2 to TRBJ1-2; no reliable D call. Trimming removed 2 bases from V and 4 bases from J, with 14 bases in between. The CDR3 is 15 amino acids. The germline gives CDR1 SGHTA, CDR2 FQGNSA.

This clone was recorded only once. This chain links TRBV19 with TRBJ2-7; D not resolved. Germline V gives CDR1 LNHDA, CDR2 SQIVND (reference sequence). The CDR3 totals 12 residues. V was cut by 1 base and J by 5 bases, with 6 bases left in between. The CDR3 sequence: CASSIGGNEQYF. The CDR3 DNA is TGTGCCAGTAGTATAGGTGGAAACGAGCAGTACTTC.

This clone was counted only a few times. Other DNA sequences of this sample code for an identical CDR3. This chain uses TRBV6-5 with TRBJ2-7; D assignment may be TRBD1 or TRBD2 (6 bases each). V shed 0 bases and J shed 1 base, with 13 bases lying between them. CDR1 is MNHEY, CDR2 SVGAGI, per germline. CDR3 size: 16 residues. CDR3 nucleotides: TGTGCCAGCAGTTACTCAACCGGGGGCAGGTCCTACGAGCAGTACTTC. Encoded protein: CASSYSTGGRSYEQYF.

The chain carries TRBV6-6 and TRBJ2-5; unclear D gene. Trimming removed 2 bases at V and 5 bases at J, with 9 bases between. CDR3 length: 13 residues. Germline lookup yields CDR1 MNHNY and CDR2 SVGAGI (reference sequence). The CDR3 loop is CASSYVRRETQYF. The CDR3 coding sequence is TGTGCCAGCAGTTACGTGAGAAGGGAGACCCAGTACTTC.

The V call is TRBV7-9, the J call TRBJ2-7; D uncertain. Germline values: CDR1 SEHNR, CDR2 FQNEAQ (reference sequence). The V end was cut by 4 bases, the J end by 0 bases, with 19 bases between. This CDR3 comprises 17 residues. The CDR3 DNA reads TGTGCCAGCAGCTCCACCTTAGCCGGATTGAGCTCCTACGAGCAGTACTTC. Amino acid sequence: CASSSTLAGLSSYEQYF.

The chain carries TRBV2 and TRBJ1-2; D remains ambiguous. The germline V gene has CDR1 SNHLY and CDR2 FYNNEI. V was shortened by 7 bases and J by 6 bases, with 3 bases between the two germline ends. There are 9 residues in the CDR3. The CDR3 sequence: CASNDGYTF. CDR3 sequence (DNA): TGTGCCAGCAATGATGGCTACACCTTC.

Regarding this clone: Other nucleotide sequences in the sample specify the same CDR3. The chain is built from TRBV28 and TRBJ2-7; no clear D. Per the germline V gene, CDR1 is MDHEN and CDR2 is SYDVKM. V lost 3 bases and J lost 2, with 5 bases in between. The CDR3 loop spans 12 amino acids. The chain's CDR3 is CASSFSPYEQYF. Here the CDR3 DNA reads TGTGCCAGCAGTTTTTCCCCCTACGAGCAGTACTTC.

V usage is TRBV28 and J usage is TRBJ1-1; perhaps TRBD1 as D (5 bases). CDR1 and CDR2 from the germline V gene are MDHEN and SYDVKM. With 2 bases removed from V and 10 bases from J, the gap between germline ends came to 17 bases. This CDR3 spans 14 amino acids. The DNA of the CDR3 is TGTGCCAGCAGTTTACAGGGAGTCATTACAGGAGCTTTCTTT. Residues: CASSLQGVITGAFF.

The chain combines TRBV6-4 with TRBJ2-1, with D unclear. The germline V gene encodes CDR1 MRHNA and CDR2 SNTAGT. Between the trimmed V and J ends, which lost 0 bases and 6 bases, there was a span of 6 bases. The CDR3 spans 13 residues. The CDR3 DNA reads TGTGCCAGCAGTGACTCAGGGATCAATGAGCAGTTCTTC. Translation: CASSDSGINEQFF.

The rearrangement joins TRBV15 to TRBJ1-2; D is unclear. The CDR3 runs 13 residues. V dropped 3 bases and J dropped 0 bases, with 5 bases sitting between them. Germline V gene lookup returns CDR1 LNHNV and CDR2 YYDKDF (reference sequence). CDR3: CATSSRANYGYTF. The CDR3 bases are TGTGCCACCAGCAGCAGAGCTAACTATGGCTACACCTTC. Complete variable domain (other parts from reference TRBV15 and TRBJ1-2): DAMVIQNPRYQVTQFGKPVTLSCSQTLNHNVMYWYQQKSSQAPKLLFHYYDKDFNNEADTPDNFQSRRPNTSFCFLDIRSPGLGDTAMYLCATSSRANYGYTFGSGTRLTVV.

This clone was detected a few times. The V call is TRBV2, the J call TRBJ1-1; D uncertain. The V end lost 3 bases, the J end lost 4 bases, and 9 bases lay between the germline ends. The CDR3 has 13 amino acids. Looked up from germline, CDR1 is SNHLY and CDR2 is FYNNEI. The CDR3 DNA reads as TGTGCCAGCAGTGACGGCGGTGCCACTGAAGCTTTCTTT. This translates into CASSDGGATEAFF.

The chain recombines TRBV27 with TRBJ2-1, with D perhaps matching TRBD1 or TRBD2 (5 bases each). Deletions cut 8 bases from V and 6 bases from J, with 14 bases between. This CDR3 contains 13 residues. Germline V gene lookup returns CDR1 MNHEY and CDR2 SMNVEV (reference sequence). The DNA for the CDR3 is TGTGCCAGCGAACTCGGGGCTGGCAATGAGCAGTTCTTC. Translation gives CASELGAGNEQFF.

The chain links TRBV25-1 to TRBJ2-7; D remains unclear. This CDR3 is built from 13 residues. Deletions cut 6 bases from V and 3 bases from J, with 12 bases between. From germline, CDR1 is MGHDK and CDR2 SYGVNS. The CDR3 sequence is CASRPLLCYEQYF. In DNA form, the CDR3 reads TGTGCCAGCAGACCTTTACTGTGCTACGAGCAGTACTTC.

CDR3 residues: CATSSDRGFETQYF. For the CDR3, the DNA is TGTGCCACCAGCAGCGACAGGGGGTTTGAGACCCAGTACTTC. The chain couples TRBV15 to TRBJ2-5; 9 bases match TRBD1. Unmatched junction bases numbered 4, after V lost 3 bases and J lost 5 bases. There are 14 residues in the CDR3. CDR1 is LNHNV, CDR2 YYDKDF, per germline (reference sequence). Based on the CDR3 plus reference TRBV15 and TRBJ2-5, the full variable domain is DAMVIQNPRYQVTQFGKPVTLSCSQTLNHNVMYWYQQKSSQAPKLLFHYYDKDFNNEADTPDNFQSRRPNTSFCFLDIRSPGLGDTAMYLCATSSDRGFETQYFGPGTRLLVL.

V is TRBV6-5 and J is TRBJ2-7, with a weak D call TRBD1 (6 bases). Deletions cut 4 bases from V and 2 bases from J, with 9 bases between. The CDR3 totals 13 residues. Germline CDR1 MNHEY, CDR2 SVGAGI. The CDR3 reads CASSSDRAYEQYF. CDR3 bases: TGTGCCAGCAGTTCGGACAGAGCCTACGAGCAGTACTTC.

The gene calls are TRBV18 and TRBJ2-7, with D possibly TRBD1 on 6 matching bases. V gave up 1 base and J gave up 1 base, with 11 bases separating them. The CDR3 runs 15 residues. Germline CDR1 is KGHSH and CDR2 is LQKENI. The CDR3, as DNA: TGTGCCAGCTCACCACGGGGGCCCTTATCCTACGAGCAGTACTTC. Amino acid sequence: CASSPRGPLSYEQYF. The full variable domain, rest sourced from reference TRBV18 and TRBJ2-7, is NAGVMQNPRHLVRRRGQEARLRCSPMKGHSHVYWYRQLPEEGLKFMVYLQKENIIDESGMPKERFSAEFPKEGPSILRIQQVVRGDSAAYFCASSPRGPLSYEQYFGPGTRLTVT.

As regards this clone: Other nucleotide sequences in the sample specify the same CDR3. The rearrangement links TRBV27 to TRBJ2-1; 12 nucleotides align to TRBD2. The CDR3 loop spans 14 amino acids. The germline CDR1 and CDR2 sequences are MNHEY and SMNVEV (reference sequence). The J segment lost 5 bases and the V segment lost 6 bases, leaving 2 bases of the junction unmatched. As DNA, the CDR3 is TGTGCCAGCAGCTCTAGCGGGAGGGACAATGAGCAGTTCTTC. It encodes CASSSSGRDNEQFF.